These 22 T cell receptor beta chains came from one sample sequenced in a study of T cells in Graves' hyperthyroidism and ophthalmopathy. The CDR3 regions of TCR beta were amplified from RNA transcripts. The HTBI primer set was used in a first-round RT-PCR of the TCR CDR3. TCRdb processed the multiplex PCR reads anew with MiXCR; each CDR3 protein has one entry. This table has nearly 750,000 distinct CDR3 sequences, approximately 36% appearing once. Material: blood. All receptors come from a woman aged 40 to 49 with Graves' hyperthyroidism.

This chain connects TRBV6-1 to TRBJ2-6, with D unclear. The V end was cut by 4 bases, the J end by 2 bases, with 12 bases between. The germline V gene has CDR1 MNHNS and CDR2 SASEGT. There are 16 residues in the CDR3. The CDR3, as DNA: TGTGCCAGCAGTGTAAATGGCGCGGCTGGGGCCAACGTCCTGACTTTC. Translation: CASSVNGAAGANVLTF.

The chain is built from TRBV7-9 and TRBJ2-2, with TRBD1 as a possible D gene (6 bases). Germline V gene sequence: CDR1 SEHNR, CDR2 FQNEAQ (reference sequence). Trimming pared 11 bases from V and 2 bases from J, leaving 18 bases between. The CDR3 contains 15 residues. CDR3 protein: CADLGGQINTGELFF. The CDR3 coding sequence is TGTGCCGACCTTGGCGGACAGATAAACACCGGGGAGCTGTTTTTT.

In the case of this clonotype: One end of the junction does not line up with germline, which may come from a read error. The chain couples TRBV10-1 to TRBJ1-1, with D possibly TRBD1 on 5 matching bases. The CDR3 extends over 14 amino acids. From germline, CDR1 is WNHNN and CDR2 SYGVQD (reference sequence). CDR3 amino acids: CASRRYGRDSEAFF. Written as DNA, the CDR3 is TGTGCCAGCAGACGATACGGCAGGGACTCTGAAGCTTTCTTT.

The CDR3 DNA reads TGTGCCATCAGTGAGAAAGTGGACAGGGTTGGTCAGCCCCAGCATTTT. Amino acid sequence: CAISEKVDRVGQPQHF. The rearrangement links TRBV10-3 to TRBJ1-5; 8 nucleotides align to TRBD1. This CDR3 region has 16 residues. CDR1 ENHRY and CDR2 SYGVKD come from the germline V gene. V gave up 2 bases and J gave up 6 bases; unmatched junction bases: 9.

This clonotype was detected many times. The chain joins TRBV7-2 to TRBJ1-2; a possible D gene is TRBD1 (6 bases). CDR3 size: 15 residues. Trimming shortened V by 5 bases and J by 0 bases, and 13 bases separated the two germline ends. Germline CDR1 is SGHTA and CDR2 is FQGNSA. In DNA form, the CDR3 reads TGTGCCAGCAGCGTCAGGGGAGCCACTAACTATGGCTACACCTTC. Residues: CASSVRGATNYGYTF. Together with reference TRBV7-2 and TRBJ1-2, the CDR3 gives the full variable domain: GAGVSQSPSNKVTEKGKDVELRCDPISGHTALYWYRQSLGQGLEFLIYFQGNSAPDKSGLPSDRFSAERTGGSVSTLTIQRTQQEDSAVYLCASSVRGATNYGYTFGSGTRLTVV.

This clonotype was found a few times. The chain couples TRBV6-5 to TRBJ1-5, with TRBD1 as a possible D gene (6 bases). The CDR3 runs 14 residues. CDR1 and CDR2 from the germline V gene are MNHEY and SVGAGI. Trimming removed 0 bases at V and 9 bases at J, with 12 bases between. CDR3 nucleotides: TGTGCCAGCAGTTACTCTGGACAGTTGGGGCCCCAGCATTTT. Amino acids: CASSYSGQLGPQHF.

This clonotype occurred many times. V and J are TRBV7-6 and TRBJ1-5, with D uncertain. The V end was cut by 5 bases, the J end by 7 bases, with 12 bases between. The CDR3 is 13 residues long. In germline, CDR1 is SGHVS, CDR2 FNYEAQ. The CDR3 reads CASSPLHPQPQHF. DNA for the CDR3: TGTGCCAGCAGCCCCCTGCATCCGCAGCCCCAGCATTTT.

In the case of this clonotype: Germline is not matched at one junction end, which may reflect a read error. This rearrangement joins TRBV20-1 to TRBJ2-5; D gene unclear. The CDR3 totals 16 residues. Germline V gene sequence: CDR1 DFQATT, CDR2 SNEGSKA (reference sequence). The CDR3 loop reads CNARGSPGLQRETQYF. The CDR3 nucleotides read TGCAATGCTAGAGGTTCCCCAGGATTGCAGAGAGAGACCCAGTACTTC.

This clonotype has just a few counts. The chain couples TRBV7-2 to TRBJ2-7, with 10 positions matching TRBD2. There are 17 residues in the CDR3. V was clipped by 5 bases and J by 0 bases; unmatched bases: 10. CDR1 and CDR2 from the germline V gene are SGHTA and FQGNSA. As DNA, the CDR3 is TGTGCCAGCAGCGGGGTTTTAGCGGGGGGAAGCTCCTACGAGCAGTACTTC. Its translation: CASSGVLAGGSSYEQYF.

This clonotype showed up many times. The genes are TRBV4-3 and TRBJ1-6; D unresolved. Germline V lookup: CDR1 LGHNA, CDR2 YSLEER. V lost 0 bases and J 6 bases, leaving 9 bases between the germline ends. The CDR3 has 15 amino acids. The CDR3 is CASSQDVGSNSPLHF. In DNA form, the CDR3 reads TGCGCCAGCAGCCAAGACGTTGGTAGTAATTCACCCCTCCACTTT.

CDR3 protein: CASSPRRGGGETQYF. CDR3 nucleotide sequence: TGTGCCAGCAGCCCAAGGCGGGGGGGCGGAGAGACCCAGTACTTC. V gene TRBV7-2 combines with J gene TRBJ2-5, with 9 positions matching TRBD2. V lost 5 bases, J lost 4 bases, and 8 bases stayed unmatched. The germline gives CDR1 SGHTA, CDR2 FQGNSA. This CDR3 has 15 residues.

This clonotype was observed a few times. The rearrangement links TRBV7-2 to TRBJ2-5, with TRBD2 matching 8 bases. The V segment lost 5 bases and the J segment 5 bases; nucleotides outside the gene matches: 10. Per the germline V gene, CDR1 is SGHTA and CDR2 is FQGNSA. The CDR3 runs 15 residues. In nucleotides, the CDR3 is TGTGCCAGCAGCAAACAGTTGGGCGGGGGGGAGACCCAGTACTTC. Its protein product is CASSKQLGGGETQYF.

This clonotype has just a few counts. This sequence joins TRBV12-3 or TRBV12-4 and TRBJ2-5; maybe TRBD1 (6 bases). This CDR3 has 17 amino acids. Trimming took 5 bases from V and 5 from J, leaving 24 bases between them. CDR3 sequence (DNA): TGTGCCAGCAGTGAGTCCTCCAGGGGAGAGGTGGCGGAGACCCAGTACTTC. Amino acid sequence: CASSESSRGEVAETQYF.

As concerns this clonotype: This may be a read error: a much more frequent sequence differs by one nucleotide. This chain connects TRBV10-2 to TRBJ1-1; 8 bases line up with TRBD1. V dropped 8 bases and J dropped 1; count of bases not matched to a gene: 3. This CDR3 comprises 13 residues. The germline gives CDR1 WSHSY, CDR2 SAAADI. CDR3 bases: TGCGCCAGCGCCGGACAGGGGAACACTGAAGCTTTCTTT. This codes for CASAGQGNTEAFF.

This rearrangement joins TRBV7-2 to TRBJ2-7, with TRBD1 matching over 10 bases. Germline-derived CDR1 and CDR2 are SGHTA and FQGNSA. The CDR3 contains 17 residues. V shed 1 base and J 4 bases; nucleotides not matched to a gene: 10. The CDR3 DNA reads as TGTGCCAGCAGCTTAGTGGGTTTGGGACAGGGGTCATACGAGCAGTACTTC. It yields the protein CASSLVGLGQGSYEQYF.

This clonotype was picked up many times. The rearrangement uses TRBV7-2 and TRBJ2-5, with D hard to call. The V end lost 5 bases, the J end lost 5 bases, and 12 bases lay between the germline ends. The CDR3 runs to 13 residues. Per the germline V gene, CDR1 is SGHTA and CDR2 is FQGNSA. The CDR3 DNA reads TGTGCCAGCAGCCCTGTGAGCGCGGAGACCCAGTACTTC. It specifies CASSPVSAETQYF.

V usage is TRBV5-1 and J usage is TRBJ2-7; D is possibly TRBD2 (6 bases). Trimming removed 2 bases at V and 4 bases at J, with 16 bases between. CDR3 length: 15 amino acids. Germline V lookup: CDR1 SGHRS, CDR2 YFSETQ. The chain's CDR3 is CASSLLRRARYEQYF. The CDR3, as DNA: TGCGCCAGCAGCTTACTACGGAGGGCCCGGTACGAGCAGTACTTC.

This clonotype was seen a few times. The gene calls are TRBV7-3 and TRBJ2-1, with 14 bases lining up with TRBD2. Trimming took 5 bases from V and 10 from J; bases not matched to a gene: 13. The CDR3 runs 17 residues. CDR1 and CDR2 (germline): SGHTA, FQGTGA. This CDR3 is CASSQTSGGAGVREQFF. DNA of the CDR3: TGTGCCAGCAGCCAGACTAGCGGGGGGGCCGGAGTCAGGGAGCAGTTCTTC.

The chain has TRBV6-5 and TRBJ1-5; 8 bases are shared with TRBD1. CDR3 length: 12 residues. V lost 3 bases and J lost 9; bases outside the gene matches: 1. From germline, CDR1 is MNHEY and CDR2 SVGAGI. CDR3 region: CASSYQGAPQHF. As DNA, the CDR3 is TGTGCCAGCAGTTATCAGGGGGCGCCCCAGCATTTT.

This clonotype has just a few counts. The rearrangement joins TRBV19 to TRBJ1-6; no reliable D call. Trimming cost V 4 bases and J 14 bases, with 0 bases left between them. Looked up from germline, CDR1 is LNHDA and CDR2 is SQIVND (reference sequence). This CDR3 has 8 amino acids. The CDR3 protein is CASSTLHF. The CDR3 nucleotides read TGTGCCAGTAGTACCCTCCACTTT.

This clonotype was detected a few times. The V and J genes are TRBV27 and TRBJ1-6, with TRBD1 as a possible D gene (6 bases). This CDR3 comprises 14 residues. Germline V CDR1 and CDR2: MNHEY, SMNVEV (reference sequence). Trimming cost V 3 bases and J 7 bases, with 10 bases left between them. This CDR3 is CASSFYQGNSPLHF. The DNA for the CDR3 is TGTGCCAGCAGTTTCTACCAGGGGAATTCACCCCTCCACTTT.

This clonotype was recorded a few times. The chain couples TRBV9 to TRBJ1-4; D ambiguous. There are 19 residues in the CDR3. V lost 0 bases and J 4 bases, leaving 22 bases between the germline ends. Germline values: CDR1 SGDLS, CDR2 YYNGEE. CDR3 sequence reads: CASSVGEEGNHNLNEKLFF. As DNA, the CDR3 is TGTGCCAGCAGCGTAGGTGAGGAGGGTAACCATAATCTTAATGAAAAACTGTTTTTT.